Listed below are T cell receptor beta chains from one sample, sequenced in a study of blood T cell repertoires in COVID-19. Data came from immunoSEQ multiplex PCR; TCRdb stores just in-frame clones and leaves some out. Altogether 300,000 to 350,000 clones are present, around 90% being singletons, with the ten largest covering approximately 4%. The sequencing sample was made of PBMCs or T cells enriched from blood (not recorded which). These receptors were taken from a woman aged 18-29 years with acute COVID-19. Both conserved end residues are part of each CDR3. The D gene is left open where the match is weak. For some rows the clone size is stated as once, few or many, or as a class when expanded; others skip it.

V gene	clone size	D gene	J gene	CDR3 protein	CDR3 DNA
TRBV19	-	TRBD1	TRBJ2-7	CASSPGTGSSYEQYF	TGTGCCAGTAGTCCCGGGACAGGGTCAAGCTACGAGCAGTACTTC
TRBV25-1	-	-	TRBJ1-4	CASSERTAANEKLFF	TGTGCCAGCAGTGAACGGACAGCGGCTAATGAAAAACTGTTTTTT
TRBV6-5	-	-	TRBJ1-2	CASRGTGNYGYTF	TGTGCCAGCAGGGGAACAGGGAACTATGGCTACACCTTC
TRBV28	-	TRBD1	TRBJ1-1	CASLPGGRDEAFF	TGTGCCAGCCTCCCAGGGGGACGCGATGAAGCTTTCTTT
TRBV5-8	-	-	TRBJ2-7	CASSIQTSFSYEQYF	TGTGCCAGCAGCATACAGACCTCCTTCTCCTACGAGCAGTACTTC
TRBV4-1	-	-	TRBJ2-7	CASSQLTRTTYEQYF	TGCGCCAGCAGTCAACTGACTAGAACAACCTACGAGCAGTACTTC
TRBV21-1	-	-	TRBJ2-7	CASSKTLGTPRNKTYEQYF	TGTGCCAGCAGCAAAACCCTAGGGACACCTAGAAATAAGACCTACGAGCAGTACTTC
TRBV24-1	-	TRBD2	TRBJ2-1	CATSDPRTSGTYNEQFF	TGTGCCACCAGTGATCCTAGGACTAGCGGAACCTACAATGAGCAGTTCTTC
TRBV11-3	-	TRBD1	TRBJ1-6	CASSGQGNNSPLHF	TGTGCCAGCAGCGGACAGGGAAACAATTCACCCCTCCACTTT
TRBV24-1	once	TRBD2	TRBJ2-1	CATSDFSGRAVNEQFF	TGTGCCACCAGTGATTTTAGCGGGAGGGCGGTCAATGAGCAGTTCTTC
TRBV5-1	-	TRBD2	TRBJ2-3	CASSTLAGGSTDTQYF	TGCGCCAGCAGCACCTTAGCGGGAGGGTCGACAGATACGCAGTATTTT
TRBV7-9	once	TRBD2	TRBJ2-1	CASSLVLTSGSGNEQFF	TGTGCCAGCAGCTTAGTCCTCACTAGCGGGAGCGGAAATGAGCAGTTCTTC
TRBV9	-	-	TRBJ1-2	CASSVEEGSGRYGYTF	TGTGCCAGCAGCGTAGAGGAAGGGTCAGGGCGATATGGCTACACCTTC
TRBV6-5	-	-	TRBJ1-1	CASSYFRDMTNTEAFF	TGTGCCAGCAGTTACTTTCGGGACATGACGAACACTGAAGCTTTCTTT
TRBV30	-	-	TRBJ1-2	CAWSSQGGGYTF	TGTGCCTGGAGTTCACAGGGTGGGGGCTACACCTTC
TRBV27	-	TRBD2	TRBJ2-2	CASSLFVSTPAQAGDDTGELFF	TGTGCCAGCAGTTTATTTGTCTCGACCCCCGCCCAAGCGGGAGACGACACCGGGGAGCTGTTTTTT
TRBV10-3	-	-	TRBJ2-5	CAITGRRGETQYF	TGTGCCATCACGGGGCGACGGGGGGAGACCCAGTACTTC
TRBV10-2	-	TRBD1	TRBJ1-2	CASSDFQGEDGYTF	TGCGCCAGCAGTGACTTTCAGGGGGAAGACGGCTACACCTTC
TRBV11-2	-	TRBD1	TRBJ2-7	CASSSGTATYEQYF	TGTGCCAGCAGCTCCGGGACAGCTACCTACGAGCAGTACTTC
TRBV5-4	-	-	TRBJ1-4	CASSRGTATNEKLFF	TGTGCCAGCAGCCGGGGGACGGCAACTAATGAAAAACTGTTTTTT
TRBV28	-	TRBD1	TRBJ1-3	CASSHGTVGNTIYF	TGTGCCAGCAGTCACGGGACAGTTGGAAACACCATATATTTT
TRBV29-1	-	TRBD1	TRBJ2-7	CSVRTGGRPYEQYF	TGCAGCGTTCGGACAGGGGGAAGGCCCTACGAGCAGTACTTC
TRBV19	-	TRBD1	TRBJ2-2	CASRPQGASSTGELFF	TGTGCCAGTAGGCCACAGGGGGCTAGTAGTACCGGGGAGCTGTTTTTT
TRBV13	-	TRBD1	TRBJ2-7	CASSKPDRDHGEQYF	TGTGCCAGCAGCAAACCAGACAGGGACCATGGCGAGCAGTACTTC